What follows are 17 T cell receptor beta chains derived from one specimen sequenced in a study of STAT3 mutations in large granular lymphocyte leukemia. Here immunoSEQ multiplex PCR was the method, and the copy in TCRdb shows in-frame clones only, minus some. Counted here are 7,000 to 9,000 clones, over 70% occurring once; the ten biggest clones make up around a quarter. The study, taken as a whole, reports: Every T-cell large granular lymphocyte leukemia patient had at least one immunodominant TCR beta clonotype.

For these TCRs, the target antigens are not known. The sequenced sample consisted of peripheral blood mononuclear cells. The receptors derive from a woman aged 40-49 years with T-cell large granular lymphocyte leukemia. Some clones in this sample may be carry-over from other donors' samples.

This clone was seen more than once but under ten times. This sequence joins TRBV6-1 and TRBJ2-1, with TRBD2 as a possible D gene (6 bases). V lost 4 bases and J lost 7, with 14 bases in between. The CDR3 extends over 14 amino acids. Looked up from germline, CDR1 is MNHNS and CDR2 is SASEGT. CDR3 residues: CASSVSWGTNEQFF. The CDR3 nucleotides read TGTGCCAGCAGTGTCAGTTGGGGGACTAATGAGCAGTTCTTC.

The V gene is TRBV4-3, the J gene TRBJ1-1; D remains unclear. Trimming removed 4 bases from V and 3 bases from J, with 15 bases in between. Germline V gene sequence: CDR1 LGHNA, CDR2 YSLEER. The CDR3 covers 15 residues. The CDR3 sequence is CASSRMTYRDTEAFF. CDR3 bases: TGCGCCAGCAGCCGGATGACATATCGGGACACTGAAGCTTTCTTT.

The V call is TRBV7-2, the J call TRBJ1-1; D is undetermined. V lost 2 bases and J lost 0, with 10 bases in between. CDR1 is SGHTA and CDR2 is FQGNSA in the germline V gene. The CDR3 runs to 15 residues. The chain's CDR3 is CASSLIQKMNTEAFF. DNA of the CDR3: TGTGCCAGCAGCTTAATACAGAAGATGAACACTGAAGCTTTCTTT.

The J gene is TRBJ2-5, the V gene TRBV5-1; TRBD2 matches 10 bases. The CDR3 covers 17 residues. The V segment lost 0 bases and the J segment 1 base; nucleotides outside the gene matches: 6. Germline lookup yields CDR1 SGHRS and CDR2 YFSETQ. CDR3 nucleotide sequence: TGCGCCAGCAGCTTGGAACGAACTAGCGGGGCCCAAGAGACCCAGTACTTC. Its translation is CASSLERTSGAQETQYF.

The chain carries TRBV7-9 and TRBJ1-4; tentatively, D is TRBD1 (6 bases). Germline V gene sequence: CDR1 SEHNR, CDR2 FQNEAQ (reference sequence). Trimming cost V 0 bases and J 6 bases, with 11 bases left between them. The CDR3 has 15 residues. The CDR3: CASSLAGQGYEKLFF. DNA of the CDR3: TGTGCCAGCAGCTTAGCTGGGCAGGGGTATGAAAAACTGTTTTTT. The whole variable domain, filled in from reference TRBV7-9 and TRBJ1-4, reads DTGVSQNPRHKITKRGQNVTFRCDPISEHNRLYWYRQTLGQGPEFLTYFQNEAQLEKSRLLSDRFSAERPKGSFSTLEIQRTEQGDSAMYLCASSLAGQGYEKLFFGSGTQLSVL.

DNA of the CDR3: TGCGCCAGCAGCTACGAGGGACGGGGGTATAATGAGCAGTTCTTC. Residues: CASSYEGRGYNEQFF. V and J are TRBV5-1 and TRBJ2-1; possibly TRBD2 for D (6 bases). V was cut by 3 bases and J by 7 bases, with 17 bases left in between. The V gene's germline CDR1 is SGHRS and CDR2 YFSETQ. This CDR3 has 15 amino acids.

The chain combines TRBV13 with TRBJ2-7; possibly TRBD2 for D (6 bases). Trimming cost V 0 bases and J 2 bases, with 14 bases left between them. Germline V gene lookup returns CDR1 PRHDT and CDR2 FYEKMQ (reference sequence). This CDR3 has 16 residues. The CDR3 DNA sequence: TGTGCCAGCAGCTTAGGATGGCAGGGAGGTACCTACGAGCAGTACTTC. This translates into CASSLGWQGGTYEQYF.

The rearrangement uses TRBV5-1 and TRBJ1-2; the D gene is possibly TRBD1 (5 bases). The CDR3 covers 14 residues. The V gene lost 4 bases and the J gene lost 0 bases, with 10 bases spanning the gap. Germline CDR1 SGHRS, CDR2 YFSETQ. Written as DNA, the CDR3 is TGCGCCAGCAGCGACGGACACGCTAACTATGGCTACACCTTC. It yields the protein CASSDGHANYGYTF.

The V and J genes are TRBV5-4 and TRBJ1-1; D unresolved. CDR1 is SGHNT and CDR2 is YYREEE in the germline V gene (reference sequence). There are 13 residues in the CDR3. V lost 1 base and J 1 base, leaving 5 bases between the germline ends. The CDR3 DNA is TGTGCCAGCAGCTTGTCAGAGAACACTGAAGCTTTCTTT. Translating it yields CASSLSENTEAFF. The complete variable domain, with remaining parts taken from reference TRBV5-4 and TRBJ1-1, reads ETGVTQSPTHLIKTRGQQVTLRCSSQSGHNTVSWYQQALGQGPQFIFQYYREEENGRGNFPPRFSGLQFPNYSSELNVNALELDDSALYLCASSLSENTEAFFGQGTRLTVV.

J is TRBJ2-1 and V is TRBV18; D not resolved. Trimming cost V 4 bases and J 3 bases, with 7 bases left between them. Germline V gene sequence: CDR1 KGHSH, CDR2 LQKENI. The CDR3 covers 13 residues. CDR3: CASSRADYNEQFF. DNA for the CDR3: TGTGCCAGCTCACGGGCAGACTACAATGAGCAGTTCTTC.

The chain combines TRBV5-6 with TRBJ1-2; 7 bases map to TRBD1. The ends lost 4 bases at V and 4 bases at J; junction bases unmatched: 10. CDR3 length equals 15 residues. CDR1 and CDR2 (germline): SGHDT, YYEEEE. The chain's CDR3 is CASSTSGTEGYGYTF. The CDR3 bases are TGTGCCAGCAGCACCTCAGGGACAGAAGGCTATGGCTACACCTTC.

This clone showed up just a few times. The rearrangement joins TRBV29-1 to TRBJ2-4, with D unclear. Germline CDR1 and CDR2: SQVTM and ANQGSEA. V was shortened by 7 bases and J by 8 bases, with 18 bases between the two germline ends. This CDR3 region has 13 residues. DNA for the CDR3: TGCAGCGGCGTACAGAGCGATAGTTACATTCAGTACTTC. This encodes CSGVQSDSYIQYF.

Notes on this clone: The DNA is left out, because the CDR3 cannot be placed on it with certainty; the CDR3 is given as TCRdb lists it. The chain joins TRBV5-4 to TRBJ1-2. Counting both end residues, the CDR3 totals 13 amino acids. Germline V gene sequence: CDR1 SGHNT, CDR2 YYREEE (reference sequence). The CDR3 spells CASSWARGALGKF.

The V call is TRBV7-9, the J call TRBJ1-2; D is unresolved. This CDR3 spans 12 amino acids. Germline V gives CDR1 SEHNR, CDR2 FQNEAQ (reference sequence). Trimming stripped 5 bases from V and 8 bases from J, with 12 bases between. CDR3 DNA sequence: TGTGCCAGCAGCAACCGAGAAGGGGGCTACACCTTC. Protein sequence: CASSNREGGYTF.

This clone was counted between two and nine times. The V call is TRBV6-1, the J call TRBJ1-3, with 8 bases identical to TRBD1. From germline, CDR1 is MNHNS and CDR2 SASEGT. The CDR3 loop spans 14 amino acids. After removal of 4 bases from V and 4 bases from J, the junction contained 3 bases not matched to a gene. This CDR3 is CASSGQGQGNTIYF. Written as DNA, the CDR3 is TGTGCCAGCAGTGGACAGGGGCAAGGAAACACCATATATTTT.

The chain couples TRBV30 to TRBJ1-1, with D hard to call. Trimming removed 3 bases from V and 10 bases from J, with 12 bases in between. The germline V gene has CDR1 GTSNPN and CDR2 SVGIG (reference sequence). The CDR3 runs 11 residues. In DNA, the CDR3 is TGTGCCTGGAGCGATCGGTTCTCAGCTTTCTTT. Protein sequence: CAWSDRFSAFF.

The V and J genes are TRBV25-1 and TRBJ2-7, with a tentative D call TRBD1 (6 bases). Trimming took 1 base from V and 0 from J, leaving 13 bases between them. CDR1 is MGHDK, CDR2 SYGVNS, per germline. The CDR3 is made up of 16 amino acids. The DNA of the CDR3 is TGTGCCAGCAGTGAATCCGGACAGCCGAGCTCCTACGAGCAGTACTTC. Amino acid sequence: CASSESGQPSSYEQYF.